This entry lists 10 T cell receptor beta chains sequenced from one sample in a study of post-analysis software for immune sequencing data. General study results and limits: The five TRBV segments detected at higher frequency in patients than in controls included TRBV5-6, TRBV5-1 and TRBV20-1.

These receptors' antigens are unknown. Included in the TCR beta cDNA libraries were unique molecular identifiers. TCRdb redid the calling of the PCR reads with MiXCR, one entry per CDR3 protein. The sample has roughly 800,000 distinct CDR3 sequences, roughly 58% seen once. The material sequenced was blood. These receptors were obtained from a girl between 5 and 17 years old with multiple sclerosis.

The rearrangement uses TRBV20-1 and TRBJ2-1; D is uncertain. The CDR3 consists of 13 residues. Trimming left V 6 bases short and J 7 bases short, with 16 bases between. Germline CDR1 reads DFQATT; CDR2 reads SNEGSKA (reference sequence). The CDR3 DNA reads as TGCAGTGCCCAGAATCCATCTAGGAATGAGCAGTTCTTC. Its translation: CSAQNPSRNEQFF.

The chain links TRBV29-1 to TRBJ2-7; maybe TRBD2 (6 bases). The CDR3 runs to 11 residues. Germline CDR1 and CDR2: SQVTM and ANQGSEA. Trimming took 7 bases from V and 3 from J, leaving 10 bases between them. The CDR3 loop reads CSANGGYEQYF. CDR3 bases: TGCAGCGCGAACGGGGGCTACGAGCAGTACTTC.

The chain employs TRBV6-1 and TRBJ1-5, with 9 positions matching TRBD1. In germline, CDR1 is MNHNS, CDR2 SASEGT. The J segment lost 5 bases and the V segment lost 6 bases, leaving 8 bases of the junction unmatched. The CDR3 length is 15 residues. This CDR3 is CASRPTGGRDQPQHF. DNA for the CDR3: TGTGCCAGCAGACCGACAGGGGGTAGGGATCAGCCCCAGCATTTT.

The chain links TRBV5-7 to TRBJ2-1, with D possibly matching TRBD2 (6 bases). TRBV5-7 is annotated as an ORF whose role is uncertain. Trimming stripped 4 bases from V and 3 bases from J, with 14 bases between. The CDR3 length is 15 residues. CDR3 sequence reads: CASSPAWDFYNEQFF. In DNA form, the CDR3 reads TGTGCCAGCAGCCCGGCATGGGACTTCTACAATGAGCAGTTCTTC.

The chain carries TRBV10-3 and TRBJ2-7; 10 bases match TRBD2. Germline V lookup: CDR1 ENHRY, CDR2 SYGVKD. The CDR3 contains 14 residues. The V gene end was trimmed by 6 bases and the J gene end by 0 bases; junction bases not matched to a gene: 2. This chain's CDR3 is CAISLAGVSYEQYF. In DNA form, the CDR3 reads TGTGCCATCAGCCTAGCGGGGGTCTCCTACGAGCAGTACTTC.

This CDR3 is CASIQGSATYEQYF. The CDR3 coding sequence is TGTGCCAGCATCCAAGGGTCCGCTACCTACGAGCAGTACTTC. The chain has TRBV12-3 or TRBV12-4 and TRBJ2-7; D is ambiguous. With 7 bases removed from V and 2 bases from J, the gap between germline ends came to 15 bases. CDR3 length: 14 amino acids.

This chain joins TRBV7-6 and TRBJ1-5; 8 positions agree with TRBD1. With 5 bases clipped from V and 5 bases from J, the junction kept 8 bases outside the gene matches. The V gene's germline CDR1 is SGHVS and CDR2 FNYEAQ. The CDR3 sequence is 15 residues long. The CDR3 region is CASSPGQGGYQPQHF. The CDR3 bases are TGTGCCAGCAGCCCTGGACAGGGCGGCTATCAGCCCCAGCATTTT.

This clonotype occurred a few times. The chain combines TRBV3-1 with TRBJ1-2; maybe TRBD1 (5 bases). Germline CDR1 and CDR2: LGHDT and YNNKEL (reference sequence). Trimming stripped 3 bases from V and 6 bases from J, with 14 bases between. There are 14 residues in the CDR3. This chain's CDR3 is CASSQVPRVDGYTF. The CDR3 nucleotides are TGTGCCAGCAGCCAGGTCCCCAGGGTTGATGGCTACACCTTC.

The chain recombines TRBV7-3 with TRBJ1-1, with a weak D call TRBD1 (5 bases). The CDR3 totals 13 residues. Trimming took off 5 bases at V and 4 bases at J, with 11 bases between the two ends. Germline V gene lookup returns CDR1 SGHTA and CDR2 FQGTGA. The CDR3 DNA reads TGTGCCAGCAGCCCCAACAGGTTCACTGAAGCTTTCTTT. It is translated as CASSPNRFTEAFF.

The chain couples TRBV20-1 to TRBJ1-1; 8 nucleotides agree with TRBD1. Germline V gene lookup returns CDR1 DFQATT and CDR2 SNEGSKA (reference sequence). With 0 bases clipped from V and 4 bases from J, the junction kept 10 bases outside the gene matches. The length of the CDR3 is 16 residues. The CDR3 here is CSAREGRGHWVTEAFF. CDR3 nucleotides: TGCAGTGCTAGAGAGGGCAGGGGGCATTGGGTCACTGAAGCTTTCTTT.